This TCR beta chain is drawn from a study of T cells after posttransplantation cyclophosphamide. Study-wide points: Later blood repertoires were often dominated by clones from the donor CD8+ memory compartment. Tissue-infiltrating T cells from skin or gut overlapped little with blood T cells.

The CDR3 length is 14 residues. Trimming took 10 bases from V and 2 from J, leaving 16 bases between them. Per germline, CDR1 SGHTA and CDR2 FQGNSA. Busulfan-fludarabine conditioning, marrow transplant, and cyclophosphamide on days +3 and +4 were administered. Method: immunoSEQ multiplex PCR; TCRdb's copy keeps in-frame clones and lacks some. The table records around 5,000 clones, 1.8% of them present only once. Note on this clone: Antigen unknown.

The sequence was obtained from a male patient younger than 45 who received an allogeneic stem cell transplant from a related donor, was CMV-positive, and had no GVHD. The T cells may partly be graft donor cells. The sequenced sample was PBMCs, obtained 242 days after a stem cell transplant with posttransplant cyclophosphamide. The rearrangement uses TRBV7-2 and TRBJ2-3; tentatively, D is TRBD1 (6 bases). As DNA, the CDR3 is TGTGCCATCGCCCCCACAGGGTACACAGATACGCAGTATTTT. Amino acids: CAIAPTGYTDTQYF. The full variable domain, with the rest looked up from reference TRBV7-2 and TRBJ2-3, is GAGVSQSPSNKVTEKGKDVELRCDPISGHTALYWYRQSLGQGLEFLIYFQGNSAPDKSGLPSDRFSAERTGGSVSTLTIQRTQQEDSAVYLCAIAPTGYTDTQYFGPGTRLTVL.